The next 9 T cell receptor beta chains were all read from a single sample in a study of T cell responses to AZD1222 COVID-19 vaccine. TCRdb's copy holds only in-frame clones and misses some; the assay was immunoSEQ multiplex PCR. This repertoire shows approximately 130,000 clones, around 87% found once; its top ten account for 2.5% to 3.5%. The source was peripheral blood, collected 28 days after the second AZD1222 dose. The receptors were sampled from an adult who received the AZD1222 COVID-19 vaccine.

DNA for the CDR3: TGTGCCTGGGCAAGAGGGCGGTCCAATCAGCCCCAGCATTTT. Its protein is CAWARGRSNQPQHF. The J gene is TRBJ1-5, the V gene TRBV30, with D unclear. This CDR3 comprises 14 residues. V was cut by 5 bases and J by 3 bases, with 14 bases left in between. The V gene's germline CDR1 is GTSNPN and CDR2 SVGIG (reference sequence).

This sequence joins TRBV4-1 and TRBJ1-5; D is unclear. Trimming removed 0 bases from V and 3 bases from J, with 6 bases in between. Germline V gene lookup returns CDR1 MGHRA and CDR2 YSYEKL. The CDR3 extends over 14 amino acids. DNA for the CDR3: TGCGCCAGCAGCCAAGATTACGACAATCAGCCCCAGCATTTT. The encoded protein is CASSQDYDNQPQHF.

CDR3 DNA sequence: TGTGCCAGCGGAATCGGGGGTCCCTCTGGGGCCAACGTCCTGACTTTC. Protein: CASGIGGPSGANVLTF. V gene TRBV4-2 combines with J gene TRBJ2-6, with a weak D call TRBD2 (6 bases). The CDR3 spans 16 residues. Germline loops: CDR1 LGHNA, CDR2 YNFKEQ. V was trimmed by 8 bases and J by 0 bases, leaving 14 bases between them.

The V call is TRBV5-8, the J call TRBJ1-5, with unresolved D. V lost 2 bases to trimming and J lost 10 bases, with 22 bases between them. CDR1 and CDR2 from the germline V gene are SGHTS and YDEGEE. This CDR3 region has 16 residues. The CDR3 loop is CASSFPLWAAREPQHF. DNA of the CDR3: TGTGCCAGCAGCTTTCCTTTGTGGGCGGCCCGTGAACCCCAGCATTTT.

The chain couples TRBV6-4 to TRBJ2-3; D is possibly TRBD1 (6 bases). This CDR3 contains 13 residues. V gave up 4 bases and J gave up 4 bases, with 9 bases separating them. The germline gives CDR1 MRHNA, CDR2 SNTAGT. The chain's CDR3 is CASSGTVSDTQYF. Here the CDR3 DNA reads TGTGCCAGCAGTGGGACAGTATCAGATACGCAGTATTTT.

This chain connects TRBV6-2 or TRBV6-3 to TRBJ2-7, with D uncertain. The CDR3 is made up of 13 amino acids. Germline V gene data show CDR1 as MNHEY and CDR2 as SVGEGT. V was shortened by 2 bases and J by 1 base, with 6 bases between the two germline ends. CDR3 residues: CASSYPESYEQYF. DNA for the CDR3: TGTGCCAGCAGTTACCCGGAGTCCTACGAGCAGTACTTC.

The chain employs TRBV10-3 and TRBJ2-7; the D gene is possibly TRBD1 (6 bases). V was clipped by 7 bases and J by 4 bases, with 14 bases between them. This CDR3 is built from 13 residues. Germline CDR1 ENHRY, CDR2 SYGVKD. The CDR3 here is CAIMGVGGYEQYF. DNA for the CDR3: TGTGCCATCATGGGCGTAGGGGGATACGAGCAGTACTTC.

The rearrangement uses TRBV30 and TRBJ1-5; D unresolved. Trimming took off 2 bases at V and 4 bases at J, with 9 bases between the two ends. The germline gives CDR1 GTSNPN, CDR2 SVGIG (reference sequence). CDR3 size: 13 residues. The CDR3 bases are TGTGCCTGGAGTCCCTCGGGGAATCAGCCCCAGCATTTT. Translation gives CAWSPSGNQPQHF.

The chain is built from TRBV5-8 and TRBJ2-7, with TRBD1 matching over 9 bases. The CDR3 loop spans 14 amino acids. Germline V gene sequence: CDR1 SGHTS, CDR2 YDEGEE. Trimming took 2 bases from V and 5 from J; bases not matched to a gene: 5. CDR3 DNA: TGTGCCAGCAGCTTTGCGGGACAGGGAAACGAGCAGTACTTC. Its translation is CASSFAGQGNEQYF.